This TCR beta chain was recovered during a study of blood T cell repertoires in COVID-19. Across the whole study: Sources were T cells, B-cell-depleted T cells, or PBMCs; the material itself was cDNA or gDNA.

The CDR3 runs 12 residues. V shed 6 bases and J shed 18 bases, with 18 bases lying between them. Germline CDR1 is MDHEN and CDR2 is SYDVKM. Only in-frame clones appear in the TCRdb table, and some are missing; sequencing was by immunoSEQ multiplex PCR. This table holds some 240,000 clones, 88% found once. This TCR was recovered from a woman in her 70s with COVID-19, enrolled during active disease. V and J are TRBV28 and TRBJ1-6; the D is unclear. The sequenced sample consisted of peripheral blood. The CDR3 sequence is CASREGAGSTHF. Written as DNA, the CDR3 is TGTGCCAGCAGAGAGGGCGCCGGGTCTACCCACTTT. The full variable domain, completed using reference TRBV28 and TRBJ1-6, is DVKVTQSSRYLVKRTGEKVFLECVQDMDHENMFWYRQDPGLGLRLIYFSYDVKMKEKGDIPEGYSVSREKKERFSLILESASTNQTSMYLCASREGAGSTHFGNGTRLTVT.